This T cell receptor beta chain is drawn from a study of preoperative IRX-2 immunotherapy in early breast cancer. The sample's treatment: preoperative locoregional IRX-2 cytokine immunotherapy. Patients received preoperative, locoregional IRX-2 cytokine immunotherapy in a phase Ib study. Measured with immunoSEQ multiplex PCR; TCRdb has only the in-frame clones, and not every one. The sample gives fewer than 70,000 clones, around 94% of which show up once; roughly 1.7% is in the top ten. Trimming removed 0 bases from V and 0 bases from J, with 9 bases in between. This CDR3 comprises 16 residues. Germline V gene lookup returns CDR1 SGHAT and CDR2 FQNNGV.

V usage is TRBV11-2 and J usage is TRBJ2-1; D gene uncertain. Sample collection occurred from a patient treated with IRX-2 immunotherapy. The clonotype originates from a human donor with breast cancer. The CDR3 coding sequence is TGTGCCAGCAGCTTAGATCTGGGCAGCTCCTACAATGAGCAGTTCTTC. As protein: CASSLDLGSSYNEQFF.